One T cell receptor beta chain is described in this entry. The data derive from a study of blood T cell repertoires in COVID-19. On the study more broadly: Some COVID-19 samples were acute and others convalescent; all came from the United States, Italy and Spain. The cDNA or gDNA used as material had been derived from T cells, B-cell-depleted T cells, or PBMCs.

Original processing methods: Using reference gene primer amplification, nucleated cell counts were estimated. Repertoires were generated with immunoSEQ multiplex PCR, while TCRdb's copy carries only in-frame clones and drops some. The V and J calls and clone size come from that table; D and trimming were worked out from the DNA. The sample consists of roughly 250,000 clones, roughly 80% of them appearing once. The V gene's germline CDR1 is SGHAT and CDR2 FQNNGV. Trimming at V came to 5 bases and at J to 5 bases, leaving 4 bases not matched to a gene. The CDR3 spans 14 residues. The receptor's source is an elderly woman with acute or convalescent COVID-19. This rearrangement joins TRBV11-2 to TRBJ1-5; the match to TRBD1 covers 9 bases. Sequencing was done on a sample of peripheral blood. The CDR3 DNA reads TGTGCCAGCAGCCACAGGACAGGGGATCAGCCCCAGCATTTT. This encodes CASSHRTGDQPQHF.